This T cell receptor beta chain was retrieved from a study of Graves' ophthalmopathy and Graves' hyperthyroidism. Overall study results and limits: The majority of expanded thyroid clonotypes above 0.001 frequency also occurred in blood.

Germline V gene sequence: CDR1 DFQATT, CDR2 SNEGSKA (reference sequence). The CDR3 has 14 residues. V was pared by 2 bases and J by 6 bases, with 5 bases of the junction left unmatched. Researchers took RNA transcripts and amplified TCR beta CDR3 regions from them. HTBI-primed RT-PCR formed the first round, and a multiplex PCR formed the second. Each CDR3 protein gets one entry after TCRdb re-called the multiplex PCR reads with MiXCR. The profile shows about 600,000 distinct CDR3 sequences, roughly 40% of them singletons. The diagnostic workup employed clinical symptoms, serum thyroxine, TRAb, thyroid ultrasound and orbital computed tomography. Comment on this clonotype: Its antigen is as yet unknown.

The rearrangement links TRBV20-1 to TRBJ2-5; TRBD2 matches 11 bases. This sequence was found in an adult man with Graves' hyperthyroidism. Sequencing input: peripheral blood or thyroid tissue (not recorded which). As DNA, the CDR3 is TGCAGTGCTAGAACCGGGACTAGCGGAAAGACCCAGTACTTC. It codes for CSARTGTSGKTQYF.